A selection of T cell receptor beta chains follows, all from one sample in a study of blood T cell repertoires in COVID-19. Profiled with immunoSEQ multiplex PCR; TCRdb holds only in-frame clones, not every one. This table holds approximately 70,000 clones, roughly 90% found once. Specimen: peripheral blood. These receptors all stem from an older woman with acute or convalescent COVID-19. The CDR3 runs from the conserved cysteine through the conserved F or W. A D gene is named only where the DNA matches it firmly. Rows give clone size only sometimes, using once, few, many, or a class for an expanded clone.

V	J	size	D	CDR3	DNA
TRBV7-2	TRBJ2-1	-	TRBD2	CASSPGLGGRQFF	TGTGCCAGCAGCCCGGGACTAGGCGGTAGGCAGTTCTTC
TRBV9	TRBJ1-4	-	TRBD1	CASSSGQGGEKLFF	TGTGCCAGCAGCTCTGGACAGGGAGGGGAAAAACTGTTTTTT
TRBV5-5	TRBJ2-3	-	-	CASSLEADTQYF	TGTGCCAGCAGCTTGGAAGCGGATACGCAGTATTTT
TRBV7-3	TRBJ1-1	-	-	CASSFRMNTEAFF	TGTGCCAGCAGCTTTAGAATGAACACTGAAGCTTTCTTT
TRBV4-3	TRBJ1-2	-	-	CASSQDREVGGYTF	TGCGCCAGCAGCCAAGATAGGGAGGTGGGGGGCTACACCTTC
TRBV3-1/TRBV3-2	TRBJ1-2	-	TRBD1	CASSQVAGGFGYGYTF	TGTGCCAGCAGCCAAGTTGCAGGGGGCTTTGGCTATGGCTACACCTTC
TRBV12-5	TRBJ2-4	-	TRBD1	CASGFRFNRGTVLLAKNIQYF	TGTGCTAGTGGTTTCCGCTTCAACAGGGGGACAGTACTTTTAGCCAAAAACATTCAGTACTTC
TRBV27	TRBJ1-4	-	-	CASSSVATNEKLFF	TGTGCCAGCAGTTCAGTTGCAACTAATGAAAAACTGTTTTTT
TRBV4-2	TRBJ1-2	few	TRBD1	CASSQPDREFYGYTF	TGTGCCAGCAGCCAACCGGACAGGGAGTTCTATGGCTACACCTTC
TRBV7-2	TRBJ2-1	-	TRBD2	CASSSSLGGSAYNEQFF	TGTGCCAGCAGCTCCTCCCTGGGGGGGTCCGCCTACAATGAGCAGTTCTTC
TRBV6-5	TRBJ1-2	-	-	CASSYGPNYGYTF	TGTGCCAGCAGTTACGGGCCTAACTATGGCTACACCTTC
TRBV30	TRBJ2-1	-	TRBD1	CAWSNLGQASREQFF	TGTGCCTGGAGCAACCTGGGACAGGCCTCACGTGAGCAGTTCTTC
TRBV4-3	TRBJ1-6	-	-	CASSQDPGTSSYNSPLHF	TGCGCCAGCAGCCAAGATCCAGGCACGTCCTCCTATAATTCACCCCTCCACTTT
TRBV4-3	TRBJ1-1	-	-	CASSQDPQGDTEAFF	TGCGCCAGCAGCCAAGATCCCCAGGGTGACACTGAAGCTTTCTTT
TRBV27	TRBJ2-2	-	TRBD1	CASSRTGVNTGELFF	TGTGCCAGCAGTCGCACAGGGGTTAACACCGGGGAGCTGTTTTTT
TRBV6-5	TRBJ1-5	-	-	CASSNTGQQPQHF	TGTGCCAGCAGTAACACAGGGCAACAGCCCCAGCATTTT
TRBV5-4	TRBJ1-2	-	TRBD1	CASSLGQGSGYTF	TGTGCCAGCAGCTTGGGACAGGGCTCTGGCTACACCTTC
TRBV7-2	TRBJ1-1	-	TRBD1	CASSADRAQEAFF	TGTGCCAGCAGCGCCGACAGGGCGCAAGAAGCTTTCTTT
TRBV7-2	TRBJ2-1	-	-	CASSFGGLGNEQFF	TGTGCCAGCAGTTTCGGAGGTCTCGGTAATGAGCAGTTCTTC
TRBV19	TRBJ1-6	-	TRBD1	CASSLGQGKDSYNSPLHF	TGTGCCAGTAGTCTTGGACAGGGCAAGGACTCCTATAATTCACCCCTCCACTTT
TRBV28	TRBJ2-3	-	TRBD2	CASSGQRGDTDTQYF	TGTGCCAGCAGTGGCCAGCGGGGGGACACAGATACGCAGTATTTT
TRBV5-4	TRBJ1-1	-	TRBD1	CASAPADRGQYTEAFF	TGTGCCAGCGCCCCCGCCGACAGGGGGCAATACACTGAAGCTTTCTTT
TRBV15	TRBJ1-2	-	-	CATSSTPAGGYGYTF	TGTGCCACCAGCAGTACCCCGGCGGGCGGCTATGGCTACACCTTC
TRBV11-2	TRBJ2-3	-	-	CASSLAGGYSGTDTQYF	TGTGCCAGCAGCTTAGCGGGGGGCTATAGCGGCACAGATACGCAGTATTTT
TRBV10-3	TRBJ1-6	-	TRBD1	CAISGRTGDRNSPLHF	TGTGCCATCAGTGGTAGGACAGGGGATCGGAATTCACCCCTCCACTTT